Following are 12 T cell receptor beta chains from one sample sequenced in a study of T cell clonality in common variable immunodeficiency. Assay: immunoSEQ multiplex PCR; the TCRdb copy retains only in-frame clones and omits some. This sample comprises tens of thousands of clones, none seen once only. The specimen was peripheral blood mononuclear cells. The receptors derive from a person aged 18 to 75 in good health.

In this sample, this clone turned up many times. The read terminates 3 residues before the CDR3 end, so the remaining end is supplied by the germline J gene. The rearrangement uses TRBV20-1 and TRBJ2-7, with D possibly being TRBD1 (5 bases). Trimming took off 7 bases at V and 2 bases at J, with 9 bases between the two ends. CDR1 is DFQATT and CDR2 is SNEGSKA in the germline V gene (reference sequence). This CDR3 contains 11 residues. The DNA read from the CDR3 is TGCAGTGGGACAAGAACCTACGAG. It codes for CSGTRTYE. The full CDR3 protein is CSGTRTYEQYF.

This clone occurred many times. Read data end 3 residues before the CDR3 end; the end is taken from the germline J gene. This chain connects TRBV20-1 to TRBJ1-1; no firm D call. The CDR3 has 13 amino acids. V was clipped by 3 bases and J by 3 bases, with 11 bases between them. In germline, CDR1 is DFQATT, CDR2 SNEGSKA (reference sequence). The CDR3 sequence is CSASKVGHTEAFF. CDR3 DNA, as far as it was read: TGCAGTGCTAGTAAGGTAGGGCACACTGAA.

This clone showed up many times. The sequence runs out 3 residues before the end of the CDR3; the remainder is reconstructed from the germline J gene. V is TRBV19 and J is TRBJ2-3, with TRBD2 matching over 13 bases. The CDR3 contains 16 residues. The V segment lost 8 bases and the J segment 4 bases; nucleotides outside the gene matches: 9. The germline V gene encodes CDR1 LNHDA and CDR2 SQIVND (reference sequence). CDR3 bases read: TGTGCCAGTCTCCGGACTAGCGGGAGTCTGGCAGATACG. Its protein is CASLRTSGSLADT. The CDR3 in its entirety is CASLRTSGSLADTQYF.

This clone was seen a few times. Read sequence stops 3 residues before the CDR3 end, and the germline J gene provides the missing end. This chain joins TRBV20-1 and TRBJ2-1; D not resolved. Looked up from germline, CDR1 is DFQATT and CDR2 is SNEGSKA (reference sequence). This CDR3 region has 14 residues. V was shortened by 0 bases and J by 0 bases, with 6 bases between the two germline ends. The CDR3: CSAREQNSYNEQFF. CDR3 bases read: TGCAGTGCTAGAGAACAGAACTCCTACAATGAG.

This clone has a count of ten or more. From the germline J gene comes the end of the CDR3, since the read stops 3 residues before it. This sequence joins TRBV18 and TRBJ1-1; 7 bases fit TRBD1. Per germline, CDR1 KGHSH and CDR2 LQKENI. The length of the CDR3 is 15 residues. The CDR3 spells CASSPLGTGDSMAFF. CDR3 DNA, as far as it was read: TGTGCCAGCTCACCATTAGGAACAGGGGACTCTATG.

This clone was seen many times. The chain's CDR3 is CASSIVYSGSSYNEQFF. The sequenced part of the CDR3 DNA is TGTGCCAGTAGTATAGTTTATAGCGGGAGCTCCTACAATGAG. The chain carries TRBV19 and TRBJ2-1, with TRBD2 matching over 9 bases. Read sequence stops 3 residues before the CDR3 end, and the germline J gene provides the missing end. Germline-derived CDR1 and CDR2 are LNHDA and SQIVND (reference sequence). The V segment lost 1 base and the J segment 0 bases; nucleotides outside the gene matches: 4. The CDR3 length is 17 residues.

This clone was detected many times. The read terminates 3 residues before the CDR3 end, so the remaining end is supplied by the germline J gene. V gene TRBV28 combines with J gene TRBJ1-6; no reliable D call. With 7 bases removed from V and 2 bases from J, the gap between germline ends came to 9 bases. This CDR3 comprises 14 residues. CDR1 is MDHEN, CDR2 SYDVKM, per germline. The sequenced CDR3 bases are TGTGCCAGCACCCCGGGGACCTATAATTCACCC. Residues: CASTPGTYNSP. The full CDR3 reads CASTPGTYNSPLHF.

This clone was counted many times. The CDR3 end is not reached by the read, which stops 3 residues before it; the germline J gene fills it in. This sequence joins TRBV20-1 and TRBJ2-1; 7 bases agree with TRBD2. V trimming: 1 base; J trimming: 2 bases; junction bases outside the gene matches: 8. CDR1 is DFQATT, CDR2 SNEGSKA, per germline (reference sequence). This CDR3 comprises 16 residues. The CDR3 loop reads CSARARGTSAYNEQFF. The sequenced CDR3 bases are TGCAGTGCTAGAGCGCGGGGGACCTCAGCCTACAATGAG.

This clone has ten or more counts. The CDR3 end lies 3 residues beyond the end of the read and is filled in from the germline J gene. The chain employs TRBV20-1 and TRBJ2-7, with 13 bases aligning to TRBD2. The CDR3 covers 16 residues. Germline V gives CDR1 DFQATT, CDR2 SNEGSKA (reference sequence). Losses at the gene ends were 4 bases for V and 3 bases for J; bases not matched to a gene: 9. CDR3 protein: CSAMGLAGRGLYEQYF. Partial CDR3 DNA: TGCAGTGCTATGGGACTAGCGGGACGCGGCCTCTACGAG.

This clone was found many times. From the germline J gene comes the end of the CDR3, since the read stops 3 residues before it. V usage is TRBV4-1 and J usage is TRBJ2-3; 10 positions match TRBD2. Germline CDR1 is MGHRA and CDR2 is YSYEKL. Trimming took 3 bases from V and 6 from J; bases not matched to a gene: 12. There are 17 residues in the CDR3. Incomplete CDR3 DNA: TGCGCCAGCAGCCAGACCTCCGGGACTAGCGTCATGGATACG. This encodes CASSQTSGTSVMDT. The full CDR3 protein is CASSQTSGTSVMDTQYF.

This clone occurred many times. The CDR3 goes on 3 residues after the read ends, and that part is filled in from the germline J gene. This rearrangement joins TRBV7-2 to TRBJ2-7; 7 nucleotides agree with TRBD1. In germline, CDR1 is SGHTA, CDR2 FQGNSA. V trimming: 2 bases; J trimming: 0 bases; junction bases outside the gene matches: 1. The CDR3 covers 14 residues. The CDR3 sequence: CASSLQGDSYEQYF. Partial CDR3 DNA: TGTGCCAGCAGCTTACAGGGGGACTCCTACGAG.

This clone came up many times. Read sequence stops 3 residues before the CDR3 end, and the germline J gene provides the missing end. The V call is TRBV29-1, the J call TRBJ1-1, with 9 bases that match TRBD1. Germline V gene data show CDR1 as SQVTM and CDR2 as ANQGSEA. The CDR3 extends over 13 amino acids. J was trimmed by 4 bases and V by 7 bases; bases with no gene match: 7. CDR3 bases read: TGCAGCGGGAGGACAGGGGAGATCACTGAA. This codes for CSGRTGEITE. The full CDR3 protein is CSGRTGEITEAFF.